This T cell receptor beta chain was sequenced for a study of monozygotic twins with cystic fibrosis. The CDR3 has 14 residues. Per the germline V gene, CDR1 is SNHLY and CDR2 is FYNNEI. The J segment lost 6 bases and the V segment lost 6 bases, leaving 7 bases of the junction unmatched. Some clones are missing from TCRdb's copy, which holds only in-frame ones; the method was immunoSEQ multiplex PCR. Seen here are approximately 10,000 clones, about 82% observed once, and the top ten hold approximately 0.56%. The chain couples TRBV2 to TRBJ1-5, with 8 bases aligning to TRBD1. The origin of this receptor is a man between 18 and 29 years old with cystic fibrosis. Sequencing used blood. This CDR3 is CASSEQGGGQPQHF. CDR3 nucleotide sequence: TGTGCCAGCAGCGAACAGGGGGGAGGTCAGCCCCAGCATTTT.